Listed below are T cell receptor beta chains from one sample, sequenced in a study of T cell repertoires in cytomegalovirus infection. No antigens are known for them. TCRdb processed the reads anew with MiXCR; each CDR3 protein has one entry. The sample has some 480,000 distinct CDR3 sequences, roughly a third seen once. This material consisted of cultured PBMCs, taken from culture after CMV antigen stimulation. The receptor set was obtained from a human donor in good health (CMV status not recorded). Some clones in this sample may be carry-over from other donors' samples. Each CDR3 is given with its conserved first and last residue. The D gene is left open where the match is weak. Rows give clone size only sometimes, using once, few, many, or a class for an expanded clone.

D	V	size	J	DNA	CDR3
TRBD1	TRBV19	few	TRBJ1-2	TGTGCCAGTAGTTCCGGGACAGGGGGTGGCTACACCTTC	CASSSGTGGGYTF
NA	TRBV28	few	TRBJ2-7	TGTGCCAGCAGCTCCCCGGACAGAAAAAGCTCCTACGAGCAGTACTTC	CASSSPDRKSSYEQYF
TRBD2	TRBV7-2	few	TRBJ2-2	TGTGCCAGCAGCTACCTGACTAGCGGGAGGGTATCGAACACCGGGGAGCTGTTTTTT	CASSYLTSGRVSNTGELFF
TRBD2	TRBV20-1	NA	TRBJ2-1	TGCAGTGCTAGAGGGCTAGCGGGAGAAGGGAGCGGGTCCTACAATGAGCAGTTCTTC	CSARGLAGEGSGSYNEQFF
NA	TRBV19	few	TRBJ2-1	TGTGCCAGTAGTTCCCTAGGGGCCGGAGAGGAGCAGTTCTTC	CASSSLGAGEEQFF
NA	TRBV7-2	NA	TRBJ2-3	TGTGCCAGCAGCATACAGGGTCAAGATACGCAGTATTTT	CASSIQGQDTQYF
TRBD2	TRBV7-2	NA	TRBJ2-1	TGTCCCAGCAGCTTAGCGCGGGGGGCGCCCTACAATGAGCAGTTCTTC	CPSSLARGAPYNEQFF
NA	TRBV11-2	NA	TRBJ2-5	TGTGCCAGCAGCGCCACTCCAACAGGGTACGAGACCCAGTACTTC	CASSATPTGYETQYF
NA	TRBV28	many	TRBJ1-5	TGTGCCAGCGGGAAGCATACTTATAGCAATCAGCCCCAGCATTTT	CASGKHTYSNQPQHF
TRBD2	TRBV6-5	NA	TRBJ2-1	TGTGCCAGCAGTTACTCGCTAGCGGGTTTGTACAATGAGCAGTTCTTC	CASSYSLAGLYNEQFF
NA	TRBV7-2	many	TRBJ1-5	TGTGCCAGCAGCTTAAATTTTCGGGCAGGGGATAATCAGCCCCAGCATTTT	CASSLNFRAGDNQPQHF
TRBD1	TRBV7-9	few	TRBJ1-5	TGTGCCAGCAGCAAACAGGGGGTGAGTCAGCCCCAGCATTTT	CASSKQGVSQPQHF
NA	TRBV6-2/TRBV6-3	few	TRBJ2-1	TGTGCCAGCAGCCCCACGGGGGACTACAATGAGCAGTTCTTC	CASSPTGDYNEQFF
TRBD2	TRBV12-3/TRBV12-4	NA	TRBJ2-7	TGTGCCAGCAGTTTGGAGGGACTAGCGTCTCCCTACGAGCAGTACTTC	CASSLEGLASPYEQYF
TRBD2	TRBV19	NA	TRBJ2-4	TGTGCCAGTCTAACCGGGACTAGACCTTTCCTAGCCAAAAACATTCAGTACTTC	CASLTGTRPFLAKNIQYF
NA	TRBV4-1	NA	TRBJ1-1	TGCGCCAGCAGCCAAGATGGCAGGGGACGAACTGAAGCTTTCTTT	CASSQDGRGRTEAFF
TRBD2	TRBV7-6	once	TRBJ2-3	TGTGCCAGCAGCTTCCTCGGCGCGGGAGGCCGCACAGATACGCAGTATTTT	CASSFLGAGGRTDTQYF
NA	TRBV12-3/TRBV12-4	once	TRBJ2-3	TGTGCCAGCAGCCACAGGACTCCGTCTACGCAGTATTTT	CASSHRTPSTQYF
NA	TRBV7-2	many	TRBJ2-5	TGTGCCAGCAGCTCCGGGACCCCCCTGGAGACCCAGTACTTC	CASSSGTPLETQYF
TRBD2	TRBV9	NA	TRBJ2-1	TGTGCCAGCAGCAGTAGCGGGAGGTACTACAATGAGCAGTTCTTC	CASSSSGRYYNEQFF
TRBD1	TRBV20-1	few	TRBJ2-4	TGCAGTGCTAGAACCAGGACAGGGGGCAAAAACATTCAGTACTTC	CSARTRTGGKNIQYF
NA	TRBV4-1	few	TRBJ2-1	TGCGCCAGCAGCCAAGAGCCCCCGGGACTTCTAGCTTACAATGAGCAGTTCTTC	CASSQEPPGLLAYNEQFF
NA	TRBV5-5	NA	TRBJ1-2	TGTGCCAGCAGCTTGGTGGGGGGCGTCCAAGGGGGGTATGGCTACACCTTC	CASSLVGGVQGGYGYTF
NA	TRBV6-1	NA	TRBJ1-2	TGTGCCAGCAGTACCTCCGGGACGGCGTATGGCTACACCTTC	CASSTSGTAYGYTF